The 27 T cell receptor beta chains below come from one sample, sequenced in a study of beta chain features in type 1 diabetes (dated by TCRdb to the late 2010s). The receptor library was made with the immunoSEQ multiplex PCR assay. The High Capacity cDNA Reverse Transcription Kit was used to reverse transcribe all of the isolated RNA, meaning that expressed TCRB transcripts were what got sequenced. TCRdb retrieved this table from immuneACCESS and kept in-frame rearrangements only. Not all clones are present; in checked studies, unresolved V genes account for under half, and no reason is known for the remainder. Counted in this sample were 200,000 to 250,000 clones; 13% to 15% of them appeared once. The ten largest clones capture around 0.025% of the sample. The sequenced sample consisted of naive CD4+ T cells from blood. The cell subset or site label corresponds to: true naive CD4+ T cells. The source of these receptors is a woman between 40 and 55 years old in good health.

This clone was detected a few times. Other DNA sequences in the same sample also yield this CDR3. The chain combines TRBV7-2 with TRBJ1-5, with TRBD1 matching 8 bases. Germline V gene data show CDR1 as SGHTA and CDR2 as FQGNSA. The trim removed 1 base at V and 6 bases at J, leaving 2 bases unmatched. CDR3 length equals 14 residues. This chain's CDR3 is CASSLGDRGQPQHF. In DNA form, the CDR3 reads TGTGCCAGCAGCTTAGGAGACAGGGGTCAGCCCCAGCATTTT.

The J gene is TRBJ2-5, the V gene TRBV15; D call uncertain. The ends were cut back, 0 bases at V and 0 bases at J, with 11 bases in the middle. CDR3 length equals 16 residues. Germline V lookup: CDR1 LNHNV, CDR2 YYDKDF (reference sequence). The CDR3: CATSRDLSLYQETQYF. The DNA of the CDR3 is TGTGCCACCAGCAGAGATTTATCTTTGTACCAAGAGACCCAGTACTTC.

The chain combines TRBV27 with TRBJ1-5; possible D gene TRBD1, 6 bases. The germline V gene has CDR1 MNHEY and CDR2 SMNVEV (reference sequence). The V and J ends lost 5 bases and 6 bases respectively, with 20 bases between them. CDR3 size: 16 residues. The CDR3 here is CASSPSQGFGIQPQHF. The CDR3 bases are TGTGCCAGCAGTCCCTCGCAGGGGTTTGGTATTCAGCCCCAGCATTTT.

The chain recombines TRBV5-4 with TRBJ2-1; weak D call: TRBD2 (6 bases). V was pared by 6 bases and J by 0 bases, with 13 bases between. The CDR3 length is 15 residues. Germline CDR1 and CDR2: SGHNT and YYREEE (reference sequence). As DNA, the CDR3 is TGTGCCAGCACCCCTCGGGGGACCTCCTACAATGAGCAGTTCTTC. Amino acids: CASTPRGTSYNEQFF.

Concerning this clone itself: This same CDR3 is encoded by further DNA sequences in the sample. The CDR3 DNA reads TGTGCCAGCAGTAGAGGGGGGGCCGTCTCCTACGAGCAGTACTTC. It specifies CASSRGGAVSYEQYF. The chain uses TRBV7-9 and TRBJ2-7, with a tentative D call TRBD2 (7 bases). The germline V and J ends were trimmed by 6 bases and 0 bases, with 15 bases remaining between them. CDR3 length: 15 residues. Per the germline V gene, CDR1 is SEHNR and CDR2 is FQNEAQ (reference sequence).

This clone was counted between two and nine times. This chain links TRBV18 with TRBJ1-1, with 8 bases matching TRBD1. Germline CDR1 reads KGHSH; CDR2 reads LQKENI. Trimming took 6 bases from V and 10 from J; bases not matched to a gene: 7. CDR3 size: 12 residues. Here the CDR3 reads CASSRTGSGAFF. The CDR3 nucleotides read TGTGCCAGCTCCCGGACAGGGTCGGGAGCTTTCTTT.

The chain couples TRBV5-1 to TRBJ2-7; 9 positions agree with TRBD1. Trimming removed 2 bases from V and 0 bases from J; junction bases left unmatched: 3. CDR1 and CDR2 from the germline V gene are SGHRS and YFSETQ. This CDR3 is 15 amino acids long. As DNA, the CDR3 is TGCGCCAGCAGCTTTGGGGACAGGGACTCCTACGAGCAGTACTTC. Amino acid sequence: CASSFGDRDSYEQYF.

This clone was observed a handful of times. The V and J genes are TRBV9 and TRBJ1-1; the D is unclear. CDR3 length equals 15 residues. The germline CDR1 and CDR2 sequences are SGDLS and YYNGEE. Deletions cut 4 bases from V and 7 bases from J, with 20 bases between. CDR3 amino acids: CASSPPGLSSLEAFF. DNA for the CDR3: TGTGCCAGCAGCCCCCCGGGGTTATCGTCTCTTGAAGCTTTCTTT. The full variable domain, in which reference TRBV9 and TRBJ1-1 provide the parts outside the CDR3, is DSGVTQTPKHLITATGQRVTLRCSPRSGDLSVYWYQQSLDQGLQFLIQYYNGEERAKGNILERFSAQQFPDLHSELNLSSLELGDSALYFCASSPPGLSSLEAFFGQGTRLTVV.

The chain links TRBV7-2 to TRBJ1-1; TRBD1 agrees at 7 bases. Trimming removed 5 bases from V and 2 bases from J; junction bases left unmatched: 5. The CDR3 is 14 amino acids. Germline V gene lookup returns CDR1 SGHTA and CDR2 FQGNSA. Here the CDR3 reads CASSPWTGNTEAFF. In nucleotides, the CDR3 is TGTGCCAGCAGCCCATGGACAGGTAACACTGAAGCTTTCTTT.

The rearrangement joins TRBV18 to TRBJ2-6, with TRBD1 identical over 11 bases. The CDR3 covers 19 residues. Unmatched junction bases numbered 12, after V lost 6 bases and J lost 2 bases. CDR1 and CDR2 from the germline V gene are KGHSH and LQKENI. The CDR3 nucleotides are TGTGCCAGCTCTCTGATAATAGGACAGGGGGCCACTGGGGCCAACGTCCTGACTTTC. Its translation: CASSLIIGQGATGANVLTF.

There are a few counts of this clone. The CDR3, as DNA: TGTGCCAGCAGGGGACTAGCGGGGTACCTCGAGCAGTACTTC. Encoded protein: CASRGLAGYLEQYF. This chain connects TRBV6-1 to TRBJ2-7; 13 bases line up with TRBD2. The CDR3 is 14 residues long. Germline values: CDR1 MNHNS, CDR2 SASEGT. Trimming cost V 6 bases and J 6 bases; bases outside gene matches: 5.

The chain recombines TRBV20-1 with TRBJ2-7; TRBD1 matches at 7 bases. Germline assignment: CDR1 DFQATT and CDR2 SNEGSKA (reference sequence). After removal of 7 bases from V and 7 bases from J, the junction contained 7 bases not matched to a gene. This CDR3 is 11 amino acids long. The CDR3 bases are TGCAGTGTTTCGACAGGGTATGAGCAGTACTTC. This translates into CSVSTGYEQYF.

V and J are TRBV7-6 and TRBJ2-6, with D tentatively TRBD2 (5 bases). V dropped 1 base and J dropped 4 bases, with 11 bases sitting between them. This CDR3 is built from 16 residues. Germline loops: CDR1 SGHVS, CDR2 FNYEAQ. The CDR3 loop reads CASSLGGQRGANVLTF. CDR3 nucleotides: TGTGCCAGCAGCTTAGGAGGGCAGAGAGGGGCCAACGTCCTGACTTTC.

This clone was recorded a few times. This sequence joins TRBV5-1 and TRBJ2-2, with 9 bases aligning to TRBD1. This CDR3 comprises 16 residues. Germline V lookup: CDR1 SGHRS, CDR2 YFSETQ. With V trimmed by 2 bases and J by 5 bases, 7 bases remained unmatched. DNA of the CDR3: TGCGCCAGCAGCTTCACAGGGGGCGCGAGTACCGGGGAGCTGTTTTTT. As protein: CASSFTGGASTGELFF.

The chain combines TRBV2 with TRBJ2-2; 8 nucleotides agree with TRBD2. V was pared by 2 bases and J by 5 bases, with 1 base of the junction left unmatched. There are 14 residues in the CDR3. CDR1 and CDR2 (germline): SNHLY, FYNNEI. The CDR3 sequence: CASSESSGTGELFF. CDR3 bases: TGTGCCAGCAGTGAATCTAGCGGGACCGGGGAGCTGTTTTTT. The variable domain in full, with the rest retrieved from reference TRBV2 and TRBJ2-2, is EPEVTQTPSHQVTQMGQEVILRCVPISNHLYFYWYRQILGQKVEFLVSFYNNEISEKSEIFDDQFSVERPDGSNFTLKIRSTKLEDSAMYFCASSESSGTGELFFGEGSRLTVL.

Only a few counts were recorded for this clone. The chain combines TRBV5-1 with TRBJ2-3; 10 nucleotides match TRBD1. Germline V gives CDR1 SGHRS, CDR2 YFSETQ. The V and J ends lost 4 bases and 2 bases, in that order; junction bases with no gene match: 10. CDR3 size: 17 residues. The CDR3 loop is CASSTEVGQGNTDTQYF. The CDR3 nucleotides are TGCGCCAGCAGCACCGAGGTGGGACAGGGGAACACAGATACGCAGTATTTT.

The J gene is TRBJ2-1, the V gene TRBV19, with 13 bases that match TRBD2. CDR1 and CDR2 from the germline V gene are LNHDA and SQIVND (reference sequence). The J segment lost 4 bases and the V segment lost 3 bases, leaving 6 bases of the junction unmatched. This CDR3 region has 17 residues. The chain's CDR3 is CASSIRTSGGNYNEQFF. The DNA of the CDR3 is TGTGCCAGTAGTATTCGGACTAGCGGGGGAAATTACAATGAGCAGTTCTTC.

This clone came up a few times. Other DNA variants within this sample encode the same CDR3. V and J are TRBV18 and TRBJ1-1; TRBD1 matches at 9 bases. This CDR3 is built from 15 residues. V gave up 3 bases and J gave up 5 bases; unmatched junction bases: 7. Germline CDR1 and CDR2: KGHSH and LQKENI. The CDR3 DNA is TGTGCCAGCTCACCGGGGACAGGGCTGGATACTGAAGCTTTCTTT. This encodes CASSPGTGLDTEAFF.

The gene calls are TRBV19 and TRBJ2-3; unclear D gene. This CDR3 has 14 residues. Trimming shortened V by 7 bases and J by 2 bases, and 13 bases separated the two germline ends. CDR1 is LNHDA, CDR2 SQIVND, per germline (reference sequence). The DNA for the CDR3 is TGTGCCAGTAAACCCAGCCAGGCCACAGATACGCAGTATTTT. The encoded protein is CASKPSQATDTQYF.

This clone occurred a few times. This chain uses TRBV5-1 with TRBJ2-7; 12 bases map to TRBD2. Per germline, CDR1 SGHRS and CDR2 YFSETQ. V dropped 2 bases and J dropped 3; count of bases not matched to a gene: 6. This CDR3 has 16 amino acids. Here the CDR3 reads CASSFGLAGINYEQYF. The CDR3 DNA sequence: TGCGCCAGCAGCTTTGGACTAGCGGGGATTAACTACGAGCAGTACTTC.

In this sample, this clone turned up once. The rearrangement joins TRBV29-1 to TRBJ2-7; 9 bases are a match to TRBD1. CDR3 length: 13 amino acids. CDR1 and CDR2 (germline): SQVTM, ANQGSEA. V was pared by 7 bases and J by 4 bases, with 8 bases of the junction left unmatched. For the CDR3, the DNA is TGCAGCGCCAAGGGACAGGGAGTATACGAGCAGTACTTC. Residues: CSAKGQGVYEQYF.

This chain connects TRBV14 to TRBJ2-2; TRBD2 is a possible D gene (5 bases). Per germline, CDR1 SGHDN and CDR2 FVKESK. Trimming took off 0 bases at V and 5 bases at J, with 10 bases between the two ends. The CDR3 length is 15 residues. The CDR3 sequence: CASSQDYLATGELFF. Written as DNA, the CDR3 is TGTGCCAGCAGCCAAGATTATCTAGCTACCGGGGAGCTGTTTTTT.

This clone turned up a few times. V is TRBV5-1 and J is TRBJ2-7; perhaps TRBD1 as D (6 bases). CDR1 and CDR2 (germline): SGHRS, YFSETQ. V was clipped by 0 bases and J by 0 bases, with 19 bases between them. This CDR3 has 18 amino acids. The CDR3 reads CASSLATHTGTLSYEQYF. CDR3 nucleotide sequence: TGCGCCAGCAGCTTGGCTACTCATACCGGGACACTCTCCTACGAGCAGTACTTC.

This clone turned up a few times. The chain employs TRBV5-6 and TRBJ1-6, with 7 positions matching TRBD1. From germline, CDR1 is SGHDT and CDR2 YYEEEE. The CDR3 contains 14 residues. V gave up 5 bases and J gave up 13 bases; unmatched junction bases: 12. The CDR3 here is CASSSRQGLLPLHF. The CDR3 DNA sequence: TGTGCCAGCAGTTCCAGACAGGGACTTCTTCCCCTCCACTTT. Drawing the rest from reference TRBV5-6 and TRBJ1-6, the complete variable domain is DAGVTQSPTHLIKTRGQQVTLRCSPKSGHDTVSWYQQALGQGPQFIFQYYEEEERQRGNFPDRFSGHQFPNYSSELNVNALLLGDSALYLCASSSRQGLLPLHFGNGTRLTVT.

This clone was observed a few times. The chain carries TRBV5-1 and TRBJ2-7, with D possibly matching TRBD2 (6 bases). V lost 0 bases and J 3 bases, leaving 13 bases between the germline ends. Germline V gene data show CDR1 as SGHRS and CDR2 as YFSETQ. CDR3 length equals 15 residues. CDR3 bases: TGCGCCAGCAGCTTGGTTGTCGGGGGATTCTACGAGCAGTACTTC. This gives the protein CASSLVVGGFYEQYF. The variable domain in full, with the rest retrieved from reference TRBV5-1 and TRBJ2-7, is KAGVTQTPRYLIKTRGQQVTLSCSPISGHRSVSWYQQTPGQGLQFLFEYFSETQRNKGNFPGRFSGRQFSNSRSEMNVSTLELGDSALYLCASSLVVGGFYEQYFGPGTRLTVT.

V is TRBV10-1 and J is TRBJ2-1, with 10 bases identical to TRBD2. With V trimmed by 4 bases and J by 6 bases, 3 bases remained unmatched. CDR3 length: 14 amino acids. Germline loops: CDR1 WNHNN, CDR2 SYGVQD (reference sequence). The chain's CDR3 is CASSASGGTNEQFF. For the CDR3, the DNA is TGCGCCAGCAGTGCTAGCGGGGGTACCAATGAGCAGTTCTTC.

The rearrangement uses TRBV14 and TRBJ1-2, with D hard to call. Germline V gene sequence: CDR1 SGHDN, CDR2 FVKESK. The CDR3 is 15 residues long. The ends were cut back, 4 bases at V and 1 base at J, with 13 bases in the middle. The CDR3 coding sequence is TGTGCCAGCAGCCGAGGCAGATCCCTTAACTATGGCTACACCTTC. Encoded protein: CASSRGRSLNYGYTF.